One and the same sample provided the 25 T cell receptor beta chains below, sequenced in a study of vaccination and CD4 T cells after COVID-19. An Oncomine TCR Beta short-read assay was used to sequence the DNA from cultured CD4+ T cells. It was from cultured CD4+ T cells that genomic DNA was extracted. TCRdb independently ran MiXCR on the PCR reads; one entry per CDR3 protein. The sample lists fewer than 13,000 distinct CDR3 sequences, around a third occurring once. Treatment reported: approximately 9-day PBMC culture with coronavirus spike peptide pools or control peptides (ViraFEST assay). Gathering of the CD4+ T cells, from the unexposed donor, took place before the COVID-19 pandemic (2011-2018). Their antigens remain unidentified. Sequencing was done on a sample of CD4+ T cells from blood, cultured in vitro. The receptors were sampled from a human donor in good health.

This rearrangement joins TRBV19 to TRBJ1-5, with 11 bases lining up with TRBD1. This CDR3 has 16 residues. CDR1 is LNHDA, CDR2 SQIVND, per germline (reference sequence). V trimming: 4 bases; J trimming: 7 bases; junction bases outside the gene matches: 9. The CDR3 nucleotides are TGTGCCAGTAGTACCCGGACAGGGGGCGCCTTCCAGCCCCAGCATTTT. The encoded protein is CASSTRTGGAFQPQHF.

The genes are TRBV29-1 and TRBJ2-5; D not certain. The V and J ends lost 2 bases and 5 bases respectively, with 9 bases between them. The CDR3 length is 12 residues. In germline, CDR1 is SQVTM, CDR2 ANQGSEA. CDR3 coding DNA: TGCAGCGTTGAACTAGGTGGTGAGACCCAGTACTTC. Translating gives CSVELGGETQYF.

Only a few counts were recorded for this clonotype. Given the absence of the conserved phenylalanine or tryptophan at the CDR3 end, a read error is likely. The DNA is omitted, as the CDR3 cannot be located on it reliably, and the CDR3 follows TCRdb's listing. CDR3 loop: CATSRDGPGIGQL. J is TRBJ2-1 and V is TRBV15; the table gives TRBD1 as D, unverified against the DNA. The CDR3 sequence runs 13 residues, both termini included. The germline CDR1 and CDR2 sequences are LNHNV and YYDKDF (reference sequence).

This chain joins TRBV7-3 and TRBJ2-7; TRBD2 matches 11 bases. Trimming removed 6 bases from V and 3 bases from J; junction bases left unmatched: 4. CDR3 length: 14 amino acids. Germline V gene lookup returns CDR1 SGHTA and CDR2 FQGTGA. This CDR3 is CASRSGTSGYEQYF. CDR3 in DNA: TGTGCCAGCAGATCCGGGACTAGCGGCTACGAGCAGTACTTC.

V usage is TRBV7-2 and J usage is TRBJ1-3, with D uncertain. This CDR3 is 15 amino acids long. The V end lost 5 bases, the J end lost 8 bases, and 19 bases lay between the germline ends. In germline, CDR1 is SGHTA, CDR2 FQGNSA. The CDR3 sequence: CASSNPGLDAYTIYF. CDR3 sequence (DNA): TGTGCCAGCAGCAACCCCGGGTTGGATGCGTACACCATATATTTT.

The gene calls are TRBV6-2 or TRBV6-3 and TRBJ2-3; 10 bases map to TRBD1. Trimming cost V 4 bases and J 6 bases; bases outside gene matches: 10. There are 16 residues in the CDR3. Looked up from germline, CDR1 is MNHEY and CDR2 is SVGEGT. The CDR3 here is CASSWGPGQGKDTQYF. DNA for the CDR3: TGTGCCAGCAGTTGGGGACCGGGACAGGGGAAGGATACGCAGTATTTT.

The J gene is TRBJ1-6, the V gene TRBV5-4; 12 bases map to TRBD1. Looked up from germline, CDR1 is SGHNT and CDR2 is YYREEE (reference sequence). Unmatched junction bases numbered 5, after V lost 4 bases and J lost 6 bases. The CDR3 extends over 16 amino acids. DNA for the CDR3: TGTGCCAGCAGCCTCCGGGACAGGGGGCTTAATTCACCCCTCCACTTT. It translates to CASSLRDRGLNSPLHF.

This clonotype has more than one count but fewer than ten. The chain recombines TRBV27 with TRBJ1-6, with no clear D. CDR3 length equals 13 residues. V was trimmed by 3 bases and J by 9 bases, leaving 9 bases between them. CDR1 is MNHEY and CDR2 is SMNVEV in the germline V gene (reference sequence). The CDR3 spells CASSFGRGSPLHF. For the CDR3, the DNA is TGTGCCAGCAGTTTCGGGAGAGGTTCACCCCTCCACTTT.

This clonotype was counted between two and nine times. J is TRBJ2-7 and V is TRBV4-3, with D uncertain. V lost 2 bases and J lost 2, with 13 bases in between. Looked up from germline, CDR1 is LGHNA and CDR2 is YSLEER. This CDR3 comprises 15 residues. CDR3 sequence (DNA): TGCGCCAGCAGCCAATCAGGTGGACCTACCTACGAGCAGTACTTC. Translated: CASSQSGGPTYEQYF.

The CDR3 coding sequence is TGTGCCAGCAGCCTTACCGGACAGGGGGGCCACGAGCAGTACTTC. It specifies CASSLTGQGGHEQYF. This chain joins TRBV5-6 and TRBJ2-7; 10 bases line up with TRBD1. This CDR3 comprises 15 residues. J lost 5 bases, V lost 4 bases, and 9 bases had no gene match. Germline CDR1 reads SGHDT; CDR2 reads YYEEEE.

J is TRBJ1-1 and V is TRBV11-2; D is undetermined. Germline V gene sequence: CDR1 SGHAT, CDR2 FQNNGV. The CDR3 sequence is 16 residues long. V lost 4 bases, J lost 0 bases, and 15 bases lay in between. The CDR3 sequence is CASSSPRGYLNTEAFF. The CDR3 coding sequence is TGTGCCAGCAGCTCCCCCCGAGGGTATCTGAACACTGAAGCTTTCTTT.

This chain uses TRBV20-1 with TRBJ2-1; the D gene could be TRBD1 or TRBD2 (6 bases each). This CDR3 spans 11 amino acids. Trimming cost V 6 bases and J 8 bases, with 11 bases left between them. CDR1 is DFQATT, CDR2 SNEGSKA, per germline (reference sequence). CDR3 protein: CSAEGGDEQFF. The CDR3 DNA sequence: TGCAGTGCCGAGGGGGGCGATGAGCAGTTCTTC.

The rearrangement uses TRBV28 and TRBJ1-1; 7 bases match TRBD1. V lost 6 bases and J lost 4; bases outside the gene matches: 5. CDR1 and CDR2 from the germline V gene are MDHEN and SYDVKM. The CDR3 is made up of 13 amino acids. CDR3 amino acids: CASRRQGGTEAFF. The CDR3 nucleotides are TGTGCCAGCAGAAGACAGGGCGGCACTGAAGCTTTCTTT.

Only a few counts were recorded for this clonotype. The V and J genes are TRBV20-1 and TRBJ2-3, with a tentative D call TRBD2 (6 bases). The CDR3 spans 15 residues. V shed 3 bases and J shed 1 base, with 14 bases lying between them. Germline CDR1 reads DFQATT; CDR2 reads SNEGSKA (reference sequence). The CDR3 loop reads CSASNRLDGTDTQYF. CDR3 bases: TGCAGTGCTAGTAATCGACTAGACGGCACAGATACGCAGTATTTT.

The V gene is TRBV7-9, the J gene TRBJ2-5, with 8 positions matching TRBD2. Trimming at V came to 1 base and at J to 4 bases, leaving 5 bases not matched to a gene. Germline-derived CDR1 and CDR2 are SEHNR and FQNEAQ (reference sequence). The CDR3 extends over 15 amino acids. The CDR3 reads CASSLGAGEIETQYF. The DNA for the CDR3 is TGTGCCAGCAGCTTAGGAGCGGGAGAAATAGAGACCCAGTACTTC. The variable domain in full, completed from reference TRBV7-9 and TRBJ2-5, reads DTGVSQNPRHKITKRGQNVTFRCDPISEHNRLYWYRQTLGQGPEFLTYFQNEAQLEKSRLLSDRFSAERPKGSFSTLEIQRTEQGDSAMYLCASSLGAGEIETQYFGPGTRLLVL.

The rearrangement uses TRBV19 and TRBJ1-5, with TRBD1 matching 7 bases. The CDR3 has 14 amino acids. Per the germline V gene, CDR1 is LNHDA and CDR2 is SQIVND (reference sequence). V lost 5 bases to trimming and J lost 5 bases; unmatched junction nucleotides: 6. This CDR3 is CASSLQGGYQPQHF. CDR3 DNA: TGTGCCAGTAGTCTTCAGGGGGGGTATCAGCCCCAGCATTTT.

V and J are TRBV28 and TRBJ1-2, with D uncertain. The germline V gene encodes CDR1 MDHEN and CDR2 SYDVKM. The ends were cut back, 3 bases at V and 2 bases at J, with 13 bases in the middle. The CDR3 sequence is 15 residues long. CDR3: CASSFSGRINYGYTF. The CDR3, as DNA: TGTGCCAGCAGTTTTAGTGGCAGAATCAACTATGGCTACACCTTC.

This chain links TRBV28 with TRBJ1-5, with a possible D match to TRBD1 (5 bases). The CDR3 totals 14 residues. The V gene's germline CDR1 is MDHEN and CDR2 SYDVKM. V shed 3 bases and J shed 4 bases, with 10 bases lying between them. CDR3 sequence reads: CASSFGPGNQPQHF. The CDR3 DNA is TGTGCCAGCAGTTTCGGACCAGGGAATCAGCCCCAGCATTTT.

The gene calls are TRBV12-3 or TRBV12-4 and TRBJ1-2; 11 nucleotides match TRBD1. The length of the CDR3 is 16 residues. Germline trimming cut 6 bases from V and 4 bases from J; bases unmatched to any gene: 10. CDR3 sequence reads: CASSSGLGQGGYGYTF. The CDR3 region has the DNA TGTGCCAGCAGCTCGGGGTTGGGACAGGGGGGCTATGGCTACACCTTC.

CDR3 residues: CSARTGIDQPQHF. DNA of the CDR3: TGCAGTGCTAGGACAGGGATCGATCAGCCCCAGCATTTT. The chain has TRBV20-1 and TRBJ1-5, with 7 bases lining up with TRBD1. CDR3 length: 13 amino acids. Germline V gene sequence: CDR1 DFQATT, CDR2 SNEGSKA (reference sequence). V lost 3 bases to trimming and J lost 5 bases; unmatched junction nucleotides: 4.

The chain couples TRBV7-8 to TRBJ2-7; possible D gene TRBD1, 5 bases. This CDR3 spans 14 amino acids. Germline CDR1 and CDR2: SGHVS and FQNEAQ. V dropped 2 bases and J dropped 0 bases, with 8 bases sitting between them. The CDR3: CASSLLTDSYEQYF. DNA for the CDR3: TGTGCCAGCAGCTTACTGACAGACTCCTACGAGCAGTACTTC.

This clonotype occurred a few times. This sequence joins TRBV6-1 and TRBJ2-5; the match to TRBD1 covers 9 bases. From germline, CDR1 is MNHNS and CDR2 SASEGT. This CDR3 has 16 amino acids. J lost 0 bases, V lost 5 bases, and 7 bases had no gene match. The CDR3 DNA reads TGTGCCAGCAGTCCCGGGACAGGGAAGTACCAAGAGACCCAGTACTTC. It translates to CASSPGTGKYQETQYF.

This chain connects TRBV6-2 or TRBV6-3 to TRBJ1-1; D is uncertain. The CDR3 has 14 amino acids. In germline, CDR1 is MNHEY, CDR2 SVGEGT. V gave up 2 bases and J gave up 3 bases, with 10 bases separating them. CDR3 region: CASSYRVPDTEAFF. The CDR3 DNA follows: TGTGCCAGCAGTTACAGGGTGCCCGACACTGAAGCTTTCTTT.

The chain combines TRBV5-4 with TRBJ1-2, with 8 bases aligning to TRBD1. Germline-derived CDR1 and CDR2 are SGHNT and YYREEE (reference sequence). J was trimmed by 5 bases and V by 0 bases; bases with no gene match: 6. This CDR3 is 15 amino acids long. As DNA, the CDR3 is TGTGCCAGCAGCTTGGGACAGGGGACGGCTTATGGCTACACCTTC. It encodes CASSLGQGTAYGYTF.

With respect to this clonotype: The junction and the germline gene differ at one end; a read error may be behind it. The CDR3 bases are TGTGCCAGCAGTTACTCGGAGGTCTCCTCCGAGCAGTACTTC. Translating it yields CASSYSEVSSEQYF. V and J are TRBV6-2 or TRBV6-3 and TRBJ2-7, with a tentative D call TRBD2 (5 bases). The CDR3 totals 14 residues. CDR1 is MNHEY, CDR2 SVGEGT, per germline.